The clone carrying this T cell receptor beta chain showed up just a few times. Antigen specificity is unknown. TCRdb redid the calling of the RACE reads with MiXCR, one entry per CDR3 protein. The table has about 120,000 distinct CDR3 sequences, about an eighth seen once. The record originates from a study of human T cells and chemical hapten exposure. Across the whole study: Diagnoses of alopecia areata, totalis or universalis occurred in mostly female patients. Study observations and caveats: Following DPC sensitization, TCRs present above 1 in 1000 frequency showed no change.

The sample's time point: patch test 1, 2 weeks after DPC sensitization. The treatment was: therapeutic diphenylcyclopropenone sensitization with weekly scalp DPC. The length of the CDR3 is 16 residues. Germline V CDR1 and CDR2: LGHNA, YSLEER. The junction had 6 bases not matched to a gene; V was cut back by 0 bases and J by 2 bases. This material consisted of whole blood, taken in connection with sensitization to the hapten diphenylcyclopropenone (DPC). The receptor was isolated from a woman between 45 and 60 years old with alopecia areata. Some clones in this sample may be carry-over from other donors' samples. V gene TRBV4-3 combines with J gene TRBJ2-5; 7 bases fit TRBD1. The DNA for the CDR3 is TGCGCCAGCAGCCAAGACTGGCAGGGGGTTCAAGAGACCCAGTACTTC. Its translation is CASSQDWQGVQETQYF.